The present T cell receptor (beta chain) was sequenced within a study of cytomegalovirus exposure and HLA in healthy donors. Study-level points and caveats: Reported results showed that the classifier diagnosed cytomegalovirus status with high specificity and sensitivity. Among TCR beta chains, those listed as cytomegalovirus-associated numbered about 160. Rarity held for most TCR sequences, but there were some public TCRs that occurred in many donors. Subsequent analysis found a tendency for first-cohort TCR clusters to co-occur within the 95 to 150 validation repertoires.

In regard to this clone: Antigen specificity is unknown.

Assay: immunoSEQ multiplex PCR; the TCRdb copy retains only in-frame clones and omits some. The table lists around 94,000 clones, about 95% of them singletons. The origin of this receptor is a woman aged 18-29 years in good health and CMV-seronegative. Sample: PBMCs.

The CDR3 bases are TGTGCCAGCAGCCCGAGGGGGGCGGGGGATCAGCCCCAGCATTTT. Its protein product is CASSPRGAGDQPQHF. V gene TRBV9 combines with J gene TRBJ1-5; D is possibly TRBD1 (6 bases). The CDR3 extends over 15 amino acids. The V gene lost 4 bases and the J gene lost 5 bases, with 16 bases spanning the gap. Germline V gene sequence: CDR1 SGDLS, CDR2 YYNGEE.